The entry below gives a single TCR beta chain sequence along with its context. Its antigen is not known. The sample is drawn from a study of cytomegalovirus exposure and HLA in healthy donors. PCR employed 60 Vbeta and 13 Jbeta primers. Repertoires were generated with immunoSEQ multiplex PCR, while TCRdb's copy carries only in-frame clones and drops some. The table lists approximately 160,000 clones, about 77% of them singletons. General study findings and limits: In a later analysis, V- and J-gene trimming of beta chains associated with a DCLRE1C missense variant, replicated independently.

The CDR3 runs to 16 residues. V lost 0 bases to trimming and J lost 3 bases; unmatched junction nucleotides: 6. Looked up from germline, CDR1 is LGHNA and CDR2 is YSLEER. The genes are TRBV4-3 and TRBJ2-3; 7 bases map to TRBD1. Sequencing used PBMCs. The origin of this receptor is a male donor in good health and CMV-seropositive. In DNA, the CDR3 is TGCGCCAGCAGCCAAGAGTCAGGGGGATATACAGATACGCAGTATTTT. Translating it yields CASSQESGGYTDTQYF.